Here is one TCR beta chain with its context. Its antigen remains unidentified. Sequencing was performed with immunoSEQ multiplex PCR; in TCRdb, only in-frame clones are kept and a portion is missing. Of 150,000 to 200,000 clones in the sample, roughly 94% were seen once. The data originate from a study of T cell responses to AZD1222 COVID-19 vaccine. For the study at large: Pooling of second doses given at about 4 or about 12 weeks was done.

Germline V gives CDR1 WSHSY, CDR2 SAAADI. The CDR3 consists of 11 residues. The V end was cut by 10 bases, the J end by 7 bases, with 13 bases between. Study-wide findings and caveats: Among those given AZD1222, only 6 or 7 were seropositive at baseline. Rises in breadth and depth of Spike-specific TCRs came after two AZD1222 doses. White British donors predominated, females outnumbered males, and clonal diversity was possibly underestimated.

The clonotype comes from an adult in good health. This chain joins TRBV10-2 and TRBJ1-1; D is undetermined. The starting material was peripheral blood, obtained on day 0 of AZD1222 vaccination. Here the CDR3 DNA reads TGCGCCACCGGGTACCAAATTGAAGCTTTCTTT. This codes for CATGYQIEAFF.